This T cell receptor (beta chain) was identified during a study of blood T cells in healthy people across ages. Study in general: About one barcoded beta molecule per two T cells was captured by template switching. Study-level results: Higher diversity, along with more naive CD4+ cells, distinguished long-lived donors from aged donors.

The CDR3 sequence is 12 residues long. The germline V gene encodes CDR1 SQVTM and CDR2 ANQGSEA. V was shortened by 5 bases and J by 3 bases, with 10 bases between the two germline ends. It was with a sample-barcoded 5' primer and a J-beta primer mix that a second PCR of roughly 7 to 12 cycles was run. Each CDR3 protein is one row after TCRdb ran MiXCR on the 5' RACE reads. The sample carries about 670,000 distinct CDR3 sequences, roughly half recorded once. Peripheral blood samples of about 10 milliliters were drawn from each donor. This clonotype was observed once. Its target is not known. The TCR comes from a woman of 80 years or more in good health. What was sequenced was blood. The chain recombines TRBV29-1 with TRBJ1-1; D is uncertain. The CDR3 is CSVLVGYTEAFF. CDR3 nucleotides: TGCAGCGTTTTAGTGGGTTACACTGAAGCTTTCTTT.